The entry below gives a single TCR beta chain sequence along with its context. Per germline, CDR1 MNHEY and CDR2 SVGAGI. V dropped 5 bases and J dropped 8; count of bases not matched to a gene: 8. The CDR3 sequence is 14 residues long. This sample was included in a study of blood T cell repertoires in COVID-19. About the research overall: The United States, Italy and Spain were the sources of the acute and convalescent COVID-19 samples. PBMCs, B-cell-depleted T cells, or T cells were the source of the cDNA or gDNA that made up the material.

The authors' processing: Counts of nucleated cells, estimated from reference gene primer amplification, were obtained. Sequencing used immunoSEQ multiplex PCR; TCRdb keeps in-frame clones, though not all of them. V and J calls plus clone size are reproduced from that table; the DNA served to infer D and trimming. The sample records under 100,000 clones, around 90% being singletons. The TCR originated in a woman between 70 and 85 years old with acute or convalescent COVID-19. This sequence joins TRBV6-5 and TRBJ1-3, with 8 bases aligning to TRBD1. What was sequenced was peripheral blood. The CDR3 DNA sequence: TGTGCCAGCAGTCTAGGACAGGGAGGACACACCATATATTTT. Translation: CASSLGQGGHTIYF.